This T cell receptor (beta chain) originates from a study of vaccination effects on CD4 cells after COVID-19. Notes on this clone: Its target is not known.

Profiling relied on immunoSEQ multiplex PCR, and the TCRdb table lists in-frame clones only, not all of them. Counted here are 35,000 to 40,000 clones, approximately 74% occurring once; the ten biggest clones make up over 2.5%. Trimming left V 5 bases short and J 3 bases short, with 15 bases between. This CDR3 is built from 15 residues. The germline V gene encodes CDR1 LNHDA and CDR2 SQIVND (reference sequence). Isolating CD4+ T cells followed 9 to 10 days of culture. The starting material was CD4+ T cells from PBMCs cultured without peptide, obtained before COVID-19 vaccination. This clonotype originated in a human donor who received a COVID-19 vaccine. V usage is TRBV19 and J usage is TRBJ2-3; D perhaps matches TRBD2 (5 bases). The CDR3 loop reads CASSLDGVVTDTQYF. CDR3 bases: TGTGCCAGTAGTCTTGACGGGGTTGTAACAGATACGCAGTATTTT.